The rows below give T cell receptor beta chains drawn from one sample of a study of T cells in Graves' hyperthyroidism and ophthalmopathy. TCRdb called the multiplex PCR reads again in MiXCR, with one record for every CDR3 protein. The sample contains hundreds of thousands of distinct CDR3 sequences, approximately 14% of which appear only once. Sample: blood. The receptors were gathered from a woman in her forties with Graves' ophthalmopathy. Both conserved end residues are part of each CDR3. The order of the fields is D gene, V gene, J gene, CDR3 protein. D genes are given only for firm matches.

.	TRBV2	TRBJ2-7	CASSVEATYEQYF
TRBD1	TRBV27	TRBJ1-1	CASQTSGGSNTEAFF
.	TRBV5-6	TRBJ2-7	CASSPQPTASEQYF
.	TRBV6-5	TRBJ2-7	CASSFQGLGTYEQYF
TRBD2	TRBV12-3/TRBV12-4	TRBJ2-5	CASSFFSGLAGDEETQYF
.	TRBV30	TRBJ2-5	CACVGPGQETQYF
TRBD2	TRBV20-1	TRBJ2-5	CSFSGTRGQETQYF
.	TRBV20-1	TRBJ2-2	CSAREMTGELFF
TRBD1	TRBV2	TRBJ2-5	CASLRQGWETQYF
.	TRBV20-1	TRBJ2-4	CSARDWQKNIQYF
.	TRBV20-1	TRBJ1-1	CSARDPRGNTEAFF
.	TRBV5-1	TRBJ2-7	CASSLARLRNYRVYEQYF
TRBD2	TRBV12-3/TRBV12-4	TRBJ2-2	CASRDGEGETGELFF
.	TRBV4-1	TRBJ1-2	CASSQENMGGANYGYTF
TRBD1	TRBV28	TRBJ1-1	CASKTGAEAFF